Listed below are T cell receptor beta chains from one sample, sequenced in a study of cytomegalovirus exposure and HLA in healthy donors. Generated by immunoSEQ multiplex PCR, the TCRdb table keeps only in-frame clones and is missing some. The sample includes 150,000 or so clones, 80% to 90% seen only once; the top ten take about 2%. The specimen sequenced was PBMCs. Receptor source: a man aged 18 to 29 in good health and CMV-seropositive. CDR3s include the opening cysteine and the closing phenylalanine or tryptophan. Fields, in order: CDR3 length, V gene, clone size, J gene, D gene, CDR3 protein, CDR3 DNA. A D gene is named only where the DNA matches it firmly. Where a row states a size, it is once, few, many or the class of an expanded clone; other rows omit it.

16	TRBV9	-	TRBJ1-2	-	CASSGSLVGGRGGYTF	TGTGCCAGCAGCGGTTCCTTAGTGGGAGGGAGGGGTGGCTACACCTTC
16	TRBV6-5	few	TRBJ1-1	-	CASSLRPPGINTEAFF	TGTGCCAGCAGTTTAAGGCCCCCAGGGATCAACACTGAAGCTTTCTTT
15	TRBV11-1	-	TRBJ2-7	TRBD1	CASSLAGDRDDEQYF	TGTGCCAGCAGCTTAGCGGGGGACAGGGATGACGAGCAGTACTTC
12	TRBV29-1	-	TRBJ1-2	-	CSVEGLNYGYTF	TGCAGCGTTGAGGGGCTTAACTATGGCTACACCTTC
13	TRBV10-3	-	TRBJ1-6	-	CAIMEGEGSPLHF	TGTGCCATCATGGAGGGCGAGGGGTCACCCCTCCACTTT
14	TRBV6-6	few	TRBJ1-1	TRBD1	CASSYSQGETEAFF	TGTGCCAGCAGTTACTCGCAGGGGGAGACTGAAGCTTTCTTT
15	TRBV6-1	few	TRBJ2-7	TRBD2	CASSPQRGGFDEQYF	TGTGCCAGCAGTCCGCAGCGGGGGGGCTTCGACGAGCAGTACTTC
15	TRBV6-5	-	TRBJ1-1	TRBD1	CASSYNRGRNTEAFF	TGTGCCAGCAGCTACAACAGGGGGAGGAACACTGAAGCTTTCTTT
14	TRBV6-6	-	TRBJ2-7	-	CASTPERSSYEQYF	TGTGCCAGCACGCCGGAGAGGAGCTCCTACGAGCAGTACTTC
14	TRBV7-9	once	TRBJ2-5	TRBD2	CASSAGGAGETQYF	TGTGCCAGCAGCGCGGGGGGGGCCGGGGAGACCCAGTACTTC
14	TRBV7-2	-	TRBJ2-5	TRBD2	CASQLPGGPETQYF	TGTGCCAGCCAGCTACCGGGGGGGCCCGAGACCCAGTACTTC
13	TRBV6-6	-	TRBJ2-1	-	CASKGGVYNEQFF	TGTGCCAGCAAAGGGGGGGTTTACAATGAGCAGTTCTTC
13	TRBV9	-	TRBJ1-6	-	CASSVGENSPLHF	TGTGCCAGCAGCGTAGGGGAGAATTCACCCCTCCACTTT
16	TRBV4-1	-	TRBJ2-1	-	CASSQDGWGRGNEQFF	TGCGCCAGCAGCCAAGATGGCTGGGGGCGAGGCAATGAGCAGTTCTTC
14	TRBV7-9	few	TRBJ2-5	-	CASSLGAGQETQYF	TGTGCCAGCAGCTTAGGTGCAGGCCAAGAGACCCAGTACTTC
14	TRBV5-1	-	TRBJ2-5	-	CASSRQQEQETQYF	TGCGCCAGCAGCCGCCAACAGGAACAAGAGACCCAGTACTTC
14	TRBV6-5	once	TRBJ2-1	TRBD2	CASDGGGWSKEQFF	TGTGCCAGCGACGGGGGGGGTTGGTCCAAAGAGCAGTTCTTC
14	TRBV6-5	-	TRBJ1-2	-	CASSYSNREGGYTF	TGTGCCAGCAGTTACTCGAATCGGGAAGGTGGCTACACCTTC
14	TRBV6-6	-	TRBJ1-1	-	CASSYAGANTEAFF	TGTGCCAGCAGTTATGCGGGGGCGAACACTGAAGCTTTCTTT
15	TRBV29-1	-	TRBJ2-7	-	CSVEARTESSYEQYF	TGCAGCGTTGAAGCCCGGACAGAGAGCTCCTACGAGCAGTACTTC
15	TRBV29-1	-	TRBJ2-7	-	CSVEDPFSSSYEQYF	TGCAGCGTCGAAGACCCCTTTTCGAGCTCCTACGAGCAGTACTTC
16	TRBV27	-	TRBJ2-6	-	CASSLNIRSGANVLTF	TGTGCCAGCAGTCTGAACATCAGGTCTGGGGCCAACGTCCTGACTTTC
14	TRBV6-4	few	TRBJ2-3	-	CASSDSQGTDTQYF	TGTGCCAGCAGTGACTCCCAGGGCACAGATACGCAGTATTTT
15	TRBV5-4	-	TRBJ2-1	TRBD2	CASSIRGGLFNEQFF	TGTGCCAGCAGTATCCGGGGGGGCCTTTTCAATGAGCAGTTCTTC
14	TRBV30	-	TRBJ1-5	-	CAWSALQGNQPQHF	TGTGCCTGGAGTGCGCTCCAGGGGAATCAGCCCCAGCATTTT
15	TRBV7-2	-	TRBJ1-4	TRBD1	CASSLGGDRFEKLFF	TGTGCCAGCAGCTTAGGAGGGGACAGGTTCGAAAAACTGTTTTTT
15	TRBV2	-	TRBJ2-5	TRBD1	CASSYRDRGSETQYF	TGTGCCAGCAGCTACCGGGACAGGGGGTCGGAGACCCAGTACTTC
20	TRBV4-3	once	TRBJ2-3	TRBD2	CASSQDLVLAGRTSTDTQYF	TGCGCCAGCAGCCAAGATCTGGTCCTAGCGGGGCGTACTAGCACAGATACGCAGTATTTT
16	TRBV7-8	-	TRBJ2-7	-	CASSLGTGAPGGEQYF	TGTGCCAGCAGCTTGGGAACAGGGGCCCCTGGGGGGGAGCAGTACTTC
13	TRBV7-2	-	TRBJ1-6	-	CASSFSGWAPLHF	TGTGCCAGCAGCTTTTCAGGGTGGGCACCCCTCCACTTT
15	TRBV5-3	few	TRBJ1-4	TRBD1	CASSQGTGGDEKLFF	TGCGCCAGCAGCCAAGGGACAGGGGGGGATGAAAAACTGTTTTTT